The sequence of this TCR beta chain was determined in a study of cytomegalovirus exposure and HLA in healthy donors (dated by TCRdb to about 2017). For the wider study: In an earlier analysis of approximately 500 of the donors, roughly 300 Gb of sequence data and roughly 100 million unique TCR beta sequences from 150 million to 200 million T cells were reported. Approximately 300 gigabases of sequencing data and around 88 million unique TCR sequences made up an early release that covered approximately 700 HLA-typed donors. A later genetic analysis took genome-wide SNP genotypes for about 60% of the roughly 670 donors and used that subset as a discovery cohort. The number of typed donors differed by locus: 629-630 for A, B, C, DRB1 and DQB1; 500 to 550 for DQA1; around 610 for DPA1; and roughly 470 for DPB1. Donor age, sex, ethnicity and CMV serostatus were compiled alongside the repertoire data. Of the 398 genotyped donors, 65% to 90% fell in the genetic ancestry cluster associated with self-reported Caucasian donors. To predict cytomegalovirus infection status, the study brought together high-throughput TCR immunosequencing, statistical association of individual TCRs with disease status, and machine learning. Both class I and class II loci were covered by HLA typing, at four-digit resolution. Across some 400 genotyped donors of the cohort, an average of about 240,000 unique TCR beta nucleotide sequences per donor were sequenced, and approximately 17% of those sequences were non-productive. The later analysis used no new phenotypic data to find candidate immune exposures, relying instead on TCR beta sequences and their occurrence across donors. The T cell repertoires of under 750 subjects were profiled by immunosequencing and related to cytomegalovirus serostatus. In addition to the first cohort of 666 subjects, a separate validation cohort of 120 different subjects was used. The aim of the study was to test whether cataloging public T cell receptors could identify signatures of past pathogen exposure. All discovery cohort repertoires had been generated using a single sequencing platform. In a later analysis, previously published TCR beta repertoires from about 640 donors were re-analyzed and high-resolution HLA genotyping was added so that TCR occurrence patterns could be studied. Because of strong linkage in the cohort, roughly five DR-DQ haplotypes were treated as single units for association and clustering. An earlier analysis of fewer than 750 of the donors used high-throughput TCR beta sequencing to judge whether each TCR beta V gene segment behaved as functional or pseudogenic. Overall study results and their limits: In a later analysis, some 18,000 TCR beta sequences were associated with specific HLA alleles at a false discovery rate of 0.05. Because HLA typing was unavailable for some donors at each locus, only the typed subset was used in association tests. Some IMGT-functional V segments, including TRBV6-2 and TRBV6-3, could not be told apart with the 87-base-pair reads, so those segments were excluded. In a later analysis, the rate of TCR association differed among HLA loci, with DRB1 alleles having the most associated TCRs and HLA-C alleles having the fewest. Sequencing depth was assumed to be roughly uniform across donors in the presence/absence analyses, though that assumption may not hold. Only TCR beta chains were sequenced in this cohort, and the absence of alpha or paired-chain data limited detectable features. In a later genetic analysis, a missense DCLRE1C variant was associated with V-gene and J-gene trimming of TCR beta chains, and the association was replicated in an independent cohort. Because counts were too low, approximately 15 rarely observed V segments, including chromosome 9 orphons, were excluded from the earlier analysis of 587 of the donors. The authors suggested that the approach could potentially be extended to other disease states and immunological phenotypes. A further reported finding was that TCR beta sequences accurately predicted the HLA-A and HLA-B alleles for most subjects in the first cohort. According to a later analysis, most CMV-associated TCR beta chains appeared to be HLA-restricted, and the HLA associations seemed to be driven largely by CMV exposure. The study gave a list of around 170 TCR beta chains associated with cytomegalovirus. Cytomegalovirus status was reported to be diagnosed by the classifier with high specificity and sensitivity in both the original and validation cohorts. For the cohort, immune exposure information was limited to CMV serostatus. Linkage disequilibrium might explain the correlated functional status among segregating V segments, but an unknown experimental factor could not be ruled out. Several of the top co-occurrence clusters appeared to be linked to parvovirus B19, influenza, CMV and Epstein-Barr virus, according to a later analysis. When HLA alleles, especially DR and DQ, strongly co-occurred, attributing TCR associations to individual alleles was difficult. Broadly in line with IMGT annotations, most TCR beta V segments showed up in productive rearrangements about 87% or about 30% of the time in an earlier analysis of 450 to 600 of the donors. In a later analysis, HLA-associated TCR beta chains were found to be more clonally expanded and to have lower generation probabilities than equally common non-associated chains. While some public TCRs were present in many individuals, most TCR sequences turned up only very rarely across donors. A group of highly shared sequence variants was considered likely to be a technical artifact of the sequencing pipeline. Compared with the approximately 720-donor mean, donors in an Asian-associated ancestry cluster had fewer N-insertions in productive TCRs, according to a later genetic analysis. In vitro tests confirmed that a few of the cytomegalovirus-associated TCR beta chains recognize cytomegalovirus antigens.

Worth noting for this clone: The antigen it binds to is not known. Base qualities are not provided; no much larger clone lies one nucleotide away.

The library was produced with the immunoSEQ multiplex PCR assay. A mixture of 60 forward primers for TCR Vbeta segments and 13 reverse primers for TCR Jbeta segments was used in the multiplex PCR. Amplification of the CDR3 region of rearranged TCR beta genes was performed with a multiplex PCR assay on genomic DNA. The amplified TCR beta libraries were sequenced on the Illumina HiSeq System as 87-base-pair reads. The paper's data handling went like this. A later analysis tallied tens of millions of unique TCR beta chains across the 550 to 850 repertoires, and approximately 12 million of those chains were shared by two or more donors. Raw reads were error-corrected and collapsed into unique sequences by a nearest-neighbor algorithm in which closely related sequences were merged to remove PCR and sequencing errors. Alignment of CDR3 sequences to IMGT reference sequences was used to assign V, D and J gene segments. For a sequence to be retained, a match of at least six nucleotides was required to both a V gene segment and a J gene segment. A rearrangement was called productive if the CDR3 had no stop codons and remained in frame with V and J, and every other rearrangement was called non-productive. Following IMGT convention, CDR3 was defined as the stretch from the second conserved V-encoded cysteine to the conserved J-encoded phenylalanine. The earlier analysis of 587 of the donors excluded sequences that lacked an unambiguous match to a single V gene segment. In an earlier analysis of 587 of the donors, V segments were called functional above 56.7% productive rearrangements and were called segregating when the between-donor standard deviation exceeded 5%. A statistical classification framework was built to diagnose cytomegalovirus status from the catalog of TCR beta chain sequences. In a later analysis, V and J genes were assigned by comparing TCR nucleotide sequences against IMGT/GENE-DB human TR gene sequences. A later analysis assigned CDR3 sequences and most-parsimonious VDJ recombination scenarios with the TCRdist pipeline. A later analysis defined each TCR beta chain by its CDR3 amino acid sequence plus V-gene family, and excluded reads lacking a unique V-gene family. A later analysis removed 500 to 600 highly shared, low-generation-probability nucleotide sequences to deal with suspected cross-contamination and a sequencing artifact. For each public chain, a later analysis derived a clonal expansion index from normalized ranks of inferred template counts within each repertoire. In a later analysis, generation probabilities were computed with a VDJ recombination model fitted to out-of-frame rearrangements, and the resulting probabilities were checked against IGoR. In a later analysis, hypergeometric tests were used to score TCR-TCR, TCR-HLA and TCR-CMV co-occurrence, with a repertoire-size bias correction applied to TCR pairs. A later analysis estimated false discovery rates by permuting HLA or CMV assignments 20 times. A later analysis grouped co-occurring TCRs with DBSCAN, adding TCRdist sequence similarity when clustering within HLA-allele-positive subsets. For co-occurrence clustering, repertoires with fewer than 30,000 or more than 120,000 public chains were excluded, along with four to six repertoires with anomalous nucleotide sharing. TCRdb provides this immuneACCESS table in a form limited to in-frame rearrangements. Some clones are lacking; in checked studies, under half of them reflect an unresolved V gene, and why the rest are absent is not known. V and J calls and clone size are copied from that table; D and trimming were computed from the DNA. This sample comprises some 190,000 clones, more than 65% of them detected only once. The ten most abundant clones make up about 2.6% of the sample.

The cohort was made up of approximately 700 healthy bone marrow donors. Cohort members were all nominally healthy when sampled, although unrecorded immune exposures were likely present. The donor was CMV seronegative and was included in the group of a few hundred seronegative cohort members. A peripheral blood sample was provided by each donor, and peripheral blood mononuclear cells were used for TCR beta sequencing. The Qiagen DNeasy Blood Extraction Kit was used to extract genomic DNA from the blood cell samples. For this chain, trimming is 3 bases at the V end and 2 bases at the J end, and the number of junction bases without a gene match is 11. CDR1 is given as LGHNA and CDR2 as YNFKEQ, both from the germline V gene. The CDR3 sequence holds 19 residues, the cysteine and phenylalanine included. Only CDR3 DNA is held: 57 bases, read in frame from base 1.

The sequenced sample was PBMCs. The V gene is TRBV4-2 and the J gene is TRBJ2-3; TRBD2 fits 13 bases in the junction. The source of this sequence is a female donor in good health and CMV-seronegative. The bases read TGTGCCAGCAGCCAGGGGGGGACTAGCGGGAAGGACTACACAGATACGCAGTATTTT. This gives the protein CASSQGGTSGKDYTDTQYF.